These 15 T cell receptor beta chains originate from one sample sequenced in a study of persistence of HIV-infected CD4 T cells. Lysates of CMV-infected fibroblasts at 9 to 10 ug/mL stimulated these cells. CD40L/CD69 double-negative CD45RO-high memory CD4+ T cells were collected. These receptors' antigens are unknown. The libraries were made with immunoSEQ version 4 in survey mode. TCRdb's table, derived via immunoSEQ multiplex PCR, lists solely in-frame clones and lacks some. The sample holds 25,000 to 35,000 clones, approximately 78% seen once. The specimen comprised CD4+ T cells sorted from PBMCs after roughly 20-hour stimulation, sampled from a patient who received antiretroviral therapy. The receptor source for this set is an adult woman with HIV who was CMV-seropositive.

V gene TRBV7-3 combines with J gene TRBJ2-5, with D possibly called TRBD1 or TRBD2 (5 bases each). Trimming stripped 5 bases from V and 5 bases from J, with 18 bases between. Germline V gene sequence: CDR1 SGHTA, CDR2 FQGTGA. There are 15 residues in the CDR3. This chain's CDR3 is CASSQGSGTEETQYF. Here the CDR3 DNA reads TGTGCCAGCAGCCAGGGATCCGGGACGGAGGAGACCCAGTACTTC. The full variable domain, in which reference TRBV7-3 and TRBJ2-5 provide the parts outside the CDR3, is GAGVSQTPSNKVTEKGKYVELRCDPISGHTALYWYRQSLGQGPEFLIYFQGTGAADDSGLPNDRFFAVRPEGSVSTLKIQRTERGDSAVYLCASSQGSGTEETQYFGPGTRLLVL.

The chain uses TRBV19 and TRBJ1-6; no clear D. V lost 7 bases, J lost 6 bases, and 13 bases lay in between. In germline, CDR1 is LNHDA, CDR2 SQIVND (reference sequence). This CDR3 comprises 14 residues. CDR3 in amino acids: CASTDQYLNSPLHF. The DNA of the CDR3 is TGTGCCAGTACCGACCAGTACCTTAATTCACCCCTCCACTTT.

The J gene is TRBJ2-3, the V gene TRBV5-1; D ambiguous. Germline values: CDR1 SGHRS, CDR2 YFSETQ. Trimming removed 0 bases at V and 2 bases at J, with 10 bases between. The CDR3 is 15 amino acids. CDR3: CASSLAPTHTDTQYF. The DNA for the CDR3 is TGCGCCAGCAGCTTGGCGCCTACTCACACAGATACGCAGTATTTT.

This chain connects TRBV29-1 to TRBJ1-2; D is unresolved. This CDR3 comprises 11 residues. V lost 7 bases and J lost 6, with 12 bases in between. Germline V gene sequence: CDR1 SQVTM, CDR2 ANQGSEA. This chain's CDR3 is CSALYMDGYTF. The CDR3 bases are TGCAGCGCCCTCTACATGGATGGCTACACCTTC.

The genes are TRBV7-9 and TRBJ2-2; possible D gene TRBD2, 6 bases. This CDR3 is 13 amino acids long. Germline-derived CDR1 and CDR2 are SEHNR and FQNEAQ (reference sequence). V was shortened by 5 bases and J by 8 bases, with 12 bases between the two germline ends. CDR3 sequence reads: CASSPLGGGELFF. In nucleotides, the CDR3 is TGTGCCAGCAGCCCCCTCGGGGGAGGGGAGCTGTTTTTT.

V gene TRBV3-1 (or the pseudogene TRBV3-2) combines with J gene TRBJ2-4, with 8 bases that match TRBD2. Germline V CDR1 and CDR2: LGHDT, YNNKEL (reference sequence). The CDR3 has 16 amino acids. Trimming cost V 3 bases and J 9 bases; bases outside gene matches: 13. CDR3 coding DNA: TGTGCCAGCAGCCATAGGGGTGGACTAGCCCTAAGCATTCAGTACTTC. This gives the protein CASSHRGGLALSIQYF.

The rearrangement joins TRBV14 to TRBJ2-7; tentative D call: TRBD2 (6 bases). Looked up from germline, CDR1 is SGHDN and CDR2 is FVKESK. The CDR3 has 17 amino acids. Trimming cost V 3 bases and J 1 base, with 19 bases left between them. In DNA form, the CDR3 reads TGTGCCAGCAGCCAGATGAATAGTGGGAGGATGTCCTACGAGCAGTACGTC. It translates to CASSQMNSGRMSYEQYV.

CDR3 region: CASSLDSGQGNQPQHF. The CDR3 DNA reads as TGTGCCAGCAGCTTGGACAGTGGTCAGGGCAATCAGCCCCAGCATTTT. The chain carries TRBV5-8 and TRBJ1-5; D is uncertain. Trimming cost V 0 bases and J 2 bases, with 12 bases left between them. This CDR3 region has 16 residues. Germline assignment: CDR1 SGHTS and CDR2 YDEGEE. Drawing the rest from reference TRBV5-8 and TRBJ1-5, the complete variable domain is EAGVTQSPTHLIKTRGQQATLRCSPISGHTSVYWYQQALGLGLQFLLWYDEGEERNRGNFPPRFSGRQFPNYSSELNVNALELEDSALYLCASSLDSGQGNQPQHFGDGTRLSIL.

This clone was recorded only once. The chain has TRBV2 and TRBJ2-3; a weak D match, TRBD2 (6 bases). Germline V lookup: CDR1 SNHLY, CDR2 FYNNEI. The CDR3 length is 15 residues. Trimming cost V 5 bases and J 0 bases, with 12 bases left between them. The CDR3 sequence: CASSNAGFSTDTQYF. The CDR3 DNA reads TGTGCCAGCAGTAATGCGGGGTTTAGCACAGATACGCAGTATTTT.

The rearrangement links TRBV7-6 to TRBJ2-5, with TRBD1 as a possible D gene (6 bases). Trimming cost V 0 bases and J 5 bases, with 22 bases left between them. Germline V gene data show CDR1 as SGHVS and CDR2 as FNYEAQ. This CDR3 contains 18 residues. Here the CDR3 reads CASSLAPPPQGLRETQYF. The CDR3 DNA follows: TGTGCCAGCAGCTTAGCACCCCCCCCACAGGGCCTGAGGGAGACCCAGTACTTC.

This clone turned up a few times. The gene calls are TRBV10-3 and TRBJ1-2; 12 positions match TRBD1. The V segment lost 10 bases and the J segment 6 bases; nucleotides outside the gene matches: 9. The CDR3 runs 14 residues. The germline V gene encodes CDR1 ENHRY and CDR2 SYGVKD. This CDR3 is CATFPGTGGHGYTF. CDR3 bases: TGTGCCACCTTCCCCGGGACAGGGGGCCATGGCTACACCTTC.

The V call is TRBV10-1, the J call TRBJ2-1, with TRBD2 identical over 8 bases. V shed 8 bases, J shed 4 bases, and the junction held 7 bases outside the gene matches. The CDR3 is 14 amino acids. Germline values: CDR1 WNHNN, CDR2 SYGVQD (reference sequence). The CDR3 reads CASRGPGGYNEQFF. CDR3 DNA sequence: TGCGCCAGCCGTGGTCCGGGGGGGTACAATGAGCAGTTCTTC.

V usage is TRBV13 and J usage is TRBJ1-6, with a possible D match to TRBD1 (5 bases). Trimming stripped 0 bases from V and 10 bases from J, with 16 bases between. Germline V gene sequence: CDR1 PRHDT, CDR2 FYEKMQ (reference sequence). The CDR3 sequence is 16 residues long. The CDR3 is CASSLGGRGVQSPLHF. The CDR3 nucleotides are TGTGCCAGCAGCTTAGGTGGCCGAGGGGTCCAATCACCCCTCCACTTT. The full variable domain, rest sourced from reference TRBV13 and TRBJ1-6, is AAGVIQSPRHLIKEKRETATLKCYPIPRHDTVYWYQQGPGQDPQFLISFYEKMQSDKGSIPDRFSAQQFSDYHSELNMSSLELGDSALYFCASSLGGRGVQSPLHFGNGTRLTVT.

This rearrangement joins TRBV7-2 to TRBJ2-7; 9 positions agree with TRBD2. CDR1 SGHTA and CDR2 FQGNSA come from the germline V gene. The CDR3 is made up of 14 amino acids. Trimming took 5 bases from V and 0 from J; bases not matched to a gene: 2. The CDR3 region is CASSNSGGSYEQYF. The DNA for the CDR3 is TGTGCCAGCAGCAATAGCGGGGGCTCCTACGAGCAGTACTTC.

This chain joins TRBV5-4 and TRBJ1-1; no definite D call. With 2 bases removed from V and 1 base from J, the gap between germline ends came to 3 bases. CDR3 length equals 12 residues. CDR1 SGHNT and CDR2 YYREEE come from the germline V gene (reference sequence). CDR3 protein: CASSLRNTEAFF. The CDR3 DNA is TGTGCCAGCAGCTTAAGGAACACTGAAGCTTTCTTT.